The rows below give T cell receptor beta chains drawn from one sample of a study of blood T cell repertoires in COVID-19. Sequenced by immunoSEQ multiplex PCR; TCRdb stores in-frame clones only, minus some. Here the sample spans 45,000 or so clones, approximately 80% being singletons. The sequenced sample consisted of peripheral blood. The receptors were sampled from a human donor in a cohort sampled during active COVID-19. CDR3s leave out the opening cysteine and the closing phenylalanine or tryptophan.

>TRBJ1-2|TRBV30
AWSLSYGYT
>TRBJ2-1|TRBV19
ASSRLAGENNEQF
>TRBJ2-7|TRBV30
AWSVGDEQY
>TRBJ2-7|TRBV5-4
ASRPESGTGGGEQY
>TRBJ2-7|TRBV6-1
ASSEFGVRGVRHEQY
>TRBJ2-1|TRBV4-2
ASSQELAEDSQF
>TRBJ1-1|TRBV28
ASSGAGVYTEAF
>TRBJ2-7|TRBV20-1
SARTEYEQY
>TRBJ2-2|TRBV10-1
ASKLKISVSRLAGELF
>TRBJ2-2|TRBV2
ASSPEVAGVGELF
>TRBJ1-2|TRBV6-5
ASSFGPLYYGYT
>TRBJ2-2|TRBV11-3
ASSLDLITGELF
>TRBJ2-3|TRBV6-5
ASSYSFSGLDTQY
>TRBJ2-7|TRBV7-9
ASTRVGLAGTDEQY
>TRBJ1-2|TRBV12-3/TRBV12-4
ASTGQGAYGYT
>TRBJ2-5|TRBV4-1
ASSQEGTGGETQY
>TRBJ2-5|TRBV11-2
ASSSIRGRQETQY
>TRBJ2-1|TRBV18
ASSPTQGASEQF
>TRBJ2-1|TRBV7-8
ASSSRRGNEQF
>TRBJ1-1|TRBV6-2/TRBV6-3
ASSYLAGPNTEAF
>TRBJ2-5|TRBV7-2
ASRSTSGGKETQY
>TRBJ1-1|TRBV5-4
ASSSHNSLTNTEAF
>TRBJ2-3|TRBV15
ATSRDQAGLSEDTQY
>TRBJ2-1|TRBV7-3
ASSADSGSSYNEQF
>TRBJ2-1|TRBV4-3
ASSQDPQGTSGRPEQF
>TRBJ2-7|TRBV5-1
ASSRDTYYEQY
>TRBJ1-1|TRBV29-1
SARTGLNTEAF